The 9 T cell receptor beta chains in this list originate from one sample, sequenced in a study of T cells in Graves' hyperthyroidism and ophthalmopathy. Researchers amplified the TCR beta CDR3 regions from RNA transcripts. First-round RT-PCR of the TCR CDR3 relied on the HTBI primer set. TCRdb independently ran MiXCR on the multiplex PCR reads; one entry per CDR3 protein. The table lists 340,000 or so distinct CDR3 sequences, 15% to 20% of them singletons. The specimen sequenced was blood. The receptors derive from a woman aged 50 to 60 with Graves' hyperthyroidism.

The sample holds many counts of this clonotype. CDR3 loop: CASSQDKYSQSSYNEQFF. The CDR3 DNA reads as TGTGCCAGCAGCCAAGATAAATACAGTCAAAGCTCCTACAATGAGCAGTTCTTC. The V and J genes are TRBV3-1 and TRBJ2-1; D gene unclear. The V gene's germline CDR1 is LGHDT and CDR2 YNNKEL (reference sequence). This CDR3 is built from 18 residues. Trimming took off 0 bases at V and 0 bases at J, with 15 bases between the two ends.

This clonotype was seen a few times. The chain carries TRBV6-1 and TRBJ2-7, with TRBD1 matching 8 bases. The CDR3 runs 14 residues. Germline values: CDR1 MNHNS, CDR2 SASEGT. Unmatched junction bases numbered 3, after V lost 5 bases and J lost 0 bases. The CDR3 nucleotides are TGTGCCAGCAGTTCAGGACAGGGCTCCTACGAGCAGTACGTC. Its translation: CASSSGQGSYEQYV.

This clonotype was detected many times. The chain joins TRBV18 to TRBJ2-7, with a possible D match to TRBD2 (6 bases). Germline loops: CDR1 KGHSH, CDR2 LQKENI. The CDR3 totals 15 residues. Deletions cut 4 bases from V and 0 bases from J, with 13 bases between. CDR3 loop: CASSLGEADSYEQYV. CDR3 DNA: TGTGCCAGCTCACTGGGGGAGGCTGACTCCTACGAGCAGTACGTC.

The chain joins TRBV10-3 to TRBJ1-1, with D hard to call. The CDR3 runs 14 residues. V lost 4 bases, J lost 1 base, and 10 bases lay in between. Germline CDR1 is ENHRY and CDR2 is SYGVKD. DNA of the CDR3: TGTGCCATCAGTGGGTTTGAGGCGAACACTGAAGCTTTCTTT. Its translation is CAISGFEANTEAFF.

The CDR3 loop reads CAISGSYGYTF. CDR3 bases: TGTGCCATCAGCGGGAGCTATGGCTACACCTTC. The rearrangement links TRBV10-3 to TRBJ1-2, with D hard to call. This CDR3 contains 11 residues. Trimming took 6 bases from V and 4 from J, leaving 6 bases between them. CDR1 and CDR2 (germline): ENHRY, SYGVKD.

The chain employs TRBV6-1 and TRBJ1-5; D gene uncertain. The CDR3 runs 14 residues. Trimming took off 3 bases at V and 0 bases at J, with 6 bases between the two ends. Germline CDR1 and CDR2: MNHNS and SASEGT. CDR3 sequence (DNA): TGTGCCAGCAGTGATTATGATAGCAATCAGCCCCAGCATTTT. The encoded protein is CASSDYDSNQPQHF.

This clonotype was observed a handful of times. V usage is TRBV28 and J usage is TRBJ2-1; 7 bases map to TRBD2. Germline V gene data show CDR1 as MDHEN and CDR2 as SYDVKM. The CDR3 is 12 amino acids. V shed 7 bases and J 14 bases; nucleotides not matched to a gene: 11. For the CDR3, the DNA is TGTGCCAGCACCTCGGGACTACCTTACGAGTTCTTC. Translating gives CASTSGLPYEFF.

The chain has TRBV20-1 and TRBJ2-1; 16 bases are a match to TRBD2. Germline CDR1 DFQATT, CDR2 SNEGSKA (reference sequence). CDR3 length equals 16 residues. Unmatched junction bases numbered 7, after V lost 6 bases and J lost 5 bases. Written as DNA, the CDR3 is TGCAGTGCCTCAGGGACTAGCGGGAGGGTTGACAATGAGCAGTTCTTC. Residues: CSASGTSGRVDNEQFF.

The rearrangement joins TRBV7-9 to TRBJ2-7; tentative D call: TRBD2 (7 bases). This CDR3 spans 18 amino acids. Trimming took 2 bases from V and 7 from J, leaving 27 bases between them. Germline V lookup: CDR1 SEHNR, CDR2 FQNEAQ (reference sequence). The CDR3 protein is CASSLCNPRGRFLGEQYV. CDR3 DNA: TGTGCCAGCAGCTTATGCAACCCGCGGGGGCGCTTTTTGGGTGAGCAGTACGTC.